The T cell receptor beta chain under discussion was sequenced for a study of cytomegalovirus exposure and HLA in healthy donors. Study-wide results and caveats: The majority of TCR sequences were rare, yet some public TCRs appeared in many donors. Per a prior analysis, the majority of TCR beta V segments were productive roughly 87% or roughly 30% of the time. In a later analysis, TCR beta V- and J-gene trimming showed a link to a missense DCLRE1C variant. Some TCR beta chains (roughly 160 of them) were listed as cytomegalovirus-associated.

The V gene's germline CDR1 is ENHRY and CDR2 SYGVKD. The CDR3 totals 17 residues. With V trimmed by 7 bases and J by 2 bases, 12 bases remained unmatched. Notes on this clone: Antigen unknown.

Use of 60 Vbeta and 13 Jbeta primers characterized the PCR. The protocol was immunoSEQ multiplex PCR, while the TCRdb copy is restricted to in-frame clones and leaves out a portion. The sample has 130,000 or so clones; around two thirds are singletons. Sequencing was carried out using PBMCs. The chain couples TRBV10-3 to TRBJ2-2; 8 bases align to TRBD2. The sequence was obtained from a male donor in good health and CMV-seronegative. In DNA, the CDR3 is TGTGCCATCACCGGGCGGGAGGTGGGGATCAACACCGGGGAGCTGTTTTTT. Its protein is CAITGREVGINTGELFF.